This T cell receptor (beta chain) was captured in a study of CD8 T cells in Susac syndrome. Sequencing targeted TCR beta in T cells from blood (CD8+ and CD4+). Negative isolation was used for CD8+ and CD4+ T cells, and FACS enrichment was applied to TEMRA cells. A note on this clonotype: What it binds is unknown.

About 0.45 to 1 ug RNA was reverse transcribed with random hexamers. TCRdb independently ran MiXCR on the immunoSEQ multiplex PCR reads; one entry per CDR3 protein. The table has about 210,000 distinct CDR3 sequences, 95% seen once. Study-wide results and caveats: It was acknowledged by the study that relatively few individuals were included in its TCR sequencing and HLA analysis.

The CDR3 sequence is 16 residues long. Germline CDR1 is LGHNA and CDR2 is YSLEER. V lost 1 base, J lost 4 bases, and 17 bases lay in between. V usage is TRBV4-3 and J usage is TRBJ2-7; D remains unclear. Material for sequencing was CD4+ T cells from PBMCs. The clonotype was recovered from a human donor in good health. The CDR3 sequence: CASSQVRQVRGYEQYF. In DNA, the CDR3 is TGCGCCAGCAGCCAAGTCAGGCAGGTACGAGGATACGAGCAGTACTTC.